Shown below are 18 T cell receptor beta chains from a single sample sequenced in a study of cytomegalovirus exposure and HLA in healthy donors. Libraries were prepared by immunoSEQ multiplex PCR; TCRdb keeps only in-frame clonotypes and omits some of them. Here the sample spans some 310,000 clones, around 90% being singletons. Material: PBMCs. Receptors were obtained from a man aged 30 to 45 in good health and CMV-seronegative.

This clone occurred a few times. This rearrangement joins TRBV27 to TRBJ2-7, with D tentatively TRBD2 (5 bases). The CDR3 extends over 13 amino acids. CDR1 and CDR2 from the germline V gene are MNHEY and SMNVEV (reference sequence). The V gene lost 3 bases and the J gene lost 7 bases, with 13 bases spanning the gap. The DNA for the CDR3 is TGTGCCAGCAGTTTCGGAGAGGGTTGGGAGCAGTACTTC. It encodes CASSFGEGWEQYF.

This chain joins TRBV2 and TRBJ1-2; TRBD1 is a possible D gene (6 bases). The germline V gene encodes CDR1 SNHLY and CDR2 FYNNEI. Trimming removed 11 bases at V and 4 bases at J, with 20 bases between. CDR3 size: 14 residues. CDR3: CAAVLMTGVYGYTF. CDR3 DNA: TGTGCCGCCGTGCTCATGACAGGAGTCTATGGCTACACCTTC.

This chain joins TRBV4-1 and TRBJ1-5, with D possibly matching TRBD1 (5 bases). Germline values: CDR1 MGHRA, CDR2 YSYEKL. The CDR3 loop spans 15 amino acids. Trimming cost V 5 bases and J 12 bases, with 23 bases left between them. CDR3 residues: CASSMSRSLEGRQHF. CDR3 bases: TGCGCCAGCAGCATGTCCAGGAGTCTGGAGGGACGCCAGCATTTT.

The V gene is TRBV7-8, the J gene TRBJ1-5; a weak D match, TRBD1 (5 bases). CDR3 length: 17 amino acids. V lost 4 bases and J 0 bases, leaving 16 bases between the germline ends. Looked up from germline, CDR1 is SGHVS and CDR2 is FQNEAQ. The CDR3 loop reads CASSSFPGGDSNQPQHF. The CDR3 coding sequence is TGTGCCAGCAGCTCATTCCCCGGGGGGGATAGCAATCAGCCCCAGCATTTT. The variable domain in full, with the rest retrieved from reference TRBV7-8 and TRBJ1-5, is GAGVSQSPRYKVAKRGQDVALRCDPISGHVSLFWYQQALGQGPEFLTYFQNEAQLDKSGLPSDRFFAERPEGSVSTLKIQRTQQEDSAVYLCASSSFPGGDSNQPQHFGDGTRLSIL.

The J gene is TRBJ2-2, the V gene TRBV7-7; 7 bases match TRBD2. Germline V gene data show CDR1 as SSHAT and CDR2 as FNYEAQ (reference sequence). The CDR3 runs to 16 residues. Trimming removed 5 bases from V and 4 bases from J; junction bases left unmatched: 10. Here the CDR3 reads CASSAHSGVVTGELFF. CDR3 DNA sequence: TGTGCCAGCAGCGCCCACAGCGGGGTCGTCACCGGGGAGCTGTTTTTT.

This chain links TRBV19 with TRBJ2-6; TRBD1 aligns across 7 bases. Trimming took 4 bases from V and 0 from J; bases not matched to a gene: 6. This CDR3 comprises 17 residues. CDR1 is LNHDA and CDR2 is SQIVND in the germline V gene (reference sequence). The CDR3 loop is CASSRQTGTSGANVLTF. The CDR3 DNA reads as TGTGCCAGTAGTAGACAGACAGGGACCTCTGGGGCCAACGTCCTGACTTTC.

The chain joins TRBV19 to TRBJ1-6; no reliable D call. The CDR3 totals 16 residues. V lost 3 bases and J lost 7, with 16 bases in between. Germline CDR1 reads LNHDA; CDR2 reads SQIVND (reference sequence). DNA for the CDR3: TGTGCCAGTAGTATCGGGAAGGGCACGGTAAATTCACCCCTCCACTTT. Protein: CASSIGKGTVNSPLHF. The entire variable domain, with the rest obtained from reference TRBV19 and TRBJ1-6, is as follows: DGGITQSPKYLFRKEGQNVTLSCEQNLNHDAMYWYRQDPGQGLRLIYYSQIVNDFQKGDIAEGYSVSREKKESFPLTVTSAQKNPTAFYLCASSIGKGTVNSPLHFGNGTRLTVT.

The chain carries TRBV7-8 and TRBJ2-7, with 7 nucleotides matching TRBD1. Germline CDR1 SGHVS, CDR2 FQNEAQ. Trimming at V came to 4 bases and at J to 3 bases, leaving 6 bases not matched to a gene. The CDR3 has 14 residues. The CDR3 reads CASSSPGQNYEQYF. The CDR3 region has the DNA TGTGCCAGCAGCTCGCCGGGACAGAACTACGAGCAGTACTTC.

Written as DNA, the CDR3 is TGCGCCAGCAGCTTGGCGCGAGGGGGGAACACTGAAGCTTTCTTT. It translates to CASSLARGGNTEAFF. This chain connects TRBV5-1 to TRBJ1-1; weak D call: TRBD1 (6 bases). Germline assignment: CDR1 SGHRS and CDR2 YFSETQ. The germline V and J ends were trimmed by 0 bases and 1 base, with 10 bases remaining between them. The CDR3 is 15 residues long. The variable domain in full, with the rest retrieved from reference TRBV5-1 and TRBJ1-1, is KAGVTQTPRYLIKTRGQQVTLSCSPISGHRSVSWYQQTPGQGLQFLFEYFSETQRNKGNFPGRFSGRQFSNSRSEMNVSTLELGDSALYLCASSLARGGNTEAFFGQGTRLTVV.

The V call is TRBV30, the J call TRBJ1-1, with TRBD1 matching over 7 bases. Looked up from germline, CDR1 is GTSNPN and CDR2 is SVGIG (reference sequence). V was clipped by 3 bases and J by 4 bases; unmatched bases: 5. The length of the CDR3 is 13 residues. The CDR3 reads CAWRDRRATEAFF. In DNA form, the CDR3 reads TGTGCCTGGAGGGACAGGCGGGCCACTGAAGCTTTCTTT.

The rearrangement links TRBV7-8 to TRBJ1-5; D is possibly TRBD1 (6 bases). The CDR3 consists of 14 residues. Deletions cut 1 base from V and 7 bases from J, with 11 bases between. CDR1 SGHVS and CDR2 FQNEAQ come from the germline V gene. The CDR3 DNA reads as TGTGCCAGCAGCTTAGGAAACCAGGGGCAGCCCCAGCATTTT. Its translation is CASSLGNQGQPQHF.

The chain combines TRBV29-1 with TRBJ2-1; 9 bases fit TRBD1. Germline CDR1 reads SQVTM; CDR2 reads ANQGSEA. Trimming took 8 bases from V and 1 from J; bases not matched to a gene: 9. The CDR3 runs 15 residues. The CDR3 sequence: CSFTDRGRSYNEQFF. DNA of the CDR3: TGCAGCTTTACGGACAGGGGACGTTCCTACAATGAGCAGTTCTTC.

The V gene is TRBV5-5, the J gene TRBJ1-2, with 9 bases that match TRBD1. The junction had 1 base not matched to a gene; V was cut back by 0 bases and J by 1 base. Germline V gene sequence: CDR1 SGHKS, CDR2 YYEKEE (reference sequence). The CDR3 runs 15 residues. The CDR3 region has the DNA TGTGCCAGCAGCTTGGGGACAGGGGTTAACTATGGCTACACCTTC. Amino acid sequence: CASSLGTGVNYGYTF.

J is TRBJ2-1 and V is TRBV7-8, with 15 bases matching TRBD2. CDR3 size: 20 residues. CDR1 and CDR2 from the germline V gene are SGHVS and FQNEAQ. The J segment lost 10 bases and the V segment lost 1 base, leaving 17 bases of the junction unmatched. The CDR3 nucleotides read TGTGCCAGCAGCTTAGGCTCCCAGCAGACCTGGACTAGCGGGGGGGCCGAGCAGTTCTTC. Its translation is CASSLGSQQTWTSGGAEQFF.

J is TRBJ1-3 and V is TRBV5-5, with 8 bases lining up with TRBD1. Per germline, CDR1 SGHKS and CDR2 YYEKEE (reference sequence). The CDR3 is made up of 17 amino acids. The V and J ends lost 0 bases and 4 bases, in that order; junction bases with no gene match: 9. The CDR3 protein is CASSLEGIWDRGNTIYF. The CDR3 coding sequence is TGTGCCAGCAGCTTGGAAGGGATTTGGGACAGGGGAAACACCATATATTTT.

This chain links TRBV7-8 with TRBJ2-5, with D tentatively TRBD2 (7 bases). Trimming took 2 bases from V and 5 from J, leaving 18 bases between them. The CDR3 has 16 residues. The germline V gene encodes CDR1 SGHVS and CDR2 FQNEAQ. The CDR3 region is CASSLHRGAPAETQYF. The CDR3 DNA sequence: TGTGCCAGCAGCTTACACCGGGGGGCACCCGCGGAGACCCAGTACTTC.

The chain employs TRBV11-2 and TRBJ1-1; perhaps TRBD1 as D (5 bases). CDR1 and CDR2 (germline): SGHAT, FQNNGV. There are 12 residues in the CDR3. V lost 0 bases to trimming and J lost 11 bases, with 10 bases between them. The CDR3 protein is CASSLDRDEAFF. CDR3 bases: TGTGCCAGCAGCTTAGACAGGGATGAGGCTTTCTTT.

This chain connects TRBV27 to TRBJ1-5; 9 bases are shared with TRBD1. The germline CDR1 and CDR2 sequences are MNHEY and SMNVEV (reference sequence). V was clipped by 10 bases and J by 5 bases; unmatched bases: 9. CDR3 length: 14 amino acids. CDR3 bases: TGTGCCACCTCGGGACAGGGTTATGATCAGCCCCAGCATTTT. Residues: CATSGQGYDQPQHF.